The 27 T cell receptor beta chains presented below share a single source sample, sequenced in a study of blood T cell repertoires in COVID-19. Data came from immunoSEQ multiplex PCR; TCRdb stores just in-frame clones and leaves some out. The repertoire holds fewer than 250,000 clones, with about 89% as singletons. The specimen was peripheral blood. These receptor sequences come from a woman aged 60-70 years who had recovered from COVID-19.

CDR3 nucleotide sequence: TGTGCCAGCAGCTCCCCCAATATAGGGGTCGAGCAGTACTTC. It yields the protein CASSSPNIGVEQYF. This chain uses TRBV7-2 with TRBJ2-7, with D possibly TRBD1 on 5 matching bases. CDR1 is SGHTA and CDR2 is FQGNSA in the germline V gene. CDR3 length equals 14 residues. Trimming shortened V by 4 bases and J by 6 bases, and 16 bases separated the two germline ends.

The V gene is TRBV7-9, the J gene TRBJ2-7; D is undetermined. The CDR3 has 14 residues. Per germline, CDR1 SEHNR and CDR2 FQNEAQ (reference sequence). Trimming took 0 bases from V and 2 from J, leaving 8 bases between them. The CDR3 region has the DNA TGTGCCAGCAGCTTAGCGAGGTCAGCCTACGAGCAGTACTTC. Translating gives CASSLARSAYEQYF. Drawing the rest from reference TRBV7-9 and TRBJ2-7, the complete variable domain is DTGVSQNPRHKITKRGQNVTFRCDPISEHNRLYWYRQTLGQGPEFLTYFQNEAQLEKSRLLSDRFSAERPKGSFSTLEIQRTEQGDSAMYLCASSLARSAYEQYFGPGTRLTVT.

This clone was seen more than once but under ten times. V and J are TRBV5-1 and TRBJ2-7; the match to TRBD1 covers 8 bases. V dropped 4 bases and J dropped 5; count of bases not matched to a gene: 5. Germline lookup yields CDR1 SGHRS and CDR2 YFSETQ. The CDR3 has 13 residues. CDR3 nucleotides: TGCGCCAGCAGCCAACAGGGGGAGAACGAGCAGTACTTC. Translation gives CASSQQGENEQYF.

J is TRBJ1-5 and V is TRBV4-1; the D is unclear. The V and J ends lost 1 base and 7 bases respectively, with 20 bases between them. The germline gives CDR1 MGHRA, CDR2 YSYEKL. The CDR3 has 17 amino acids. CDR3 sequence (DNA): TGCGCCAGCAGCCAAGGGGTTATGATCCCAACAGCACAGCCCCAGCATTTT. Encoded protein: CASSQGVMIPTAQPQHF.

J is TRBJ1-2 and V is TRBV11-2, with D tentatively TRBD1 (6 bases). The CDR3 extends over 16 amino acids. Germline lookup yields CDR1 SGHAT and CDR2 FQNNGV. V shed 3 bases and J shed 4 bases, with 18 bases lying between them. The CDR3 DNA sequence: TGTGCCAGCAGCTTGGTGGGGGGGGCGCTGGTCTATGGCTACACCTTC. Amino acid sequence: CASSLVGGALVYGYTF.

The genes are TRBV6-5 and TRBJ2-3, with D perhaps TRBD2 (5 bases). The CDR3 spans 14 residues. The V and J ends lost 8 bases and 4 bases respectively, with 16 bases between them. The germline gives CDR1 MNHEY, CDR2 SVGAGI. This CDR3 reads CASFREGAADTQYF. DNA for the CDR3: TGTGCCAGCTTTCGAGAGGGCGCCGCAGATACGCAGTATTTT.

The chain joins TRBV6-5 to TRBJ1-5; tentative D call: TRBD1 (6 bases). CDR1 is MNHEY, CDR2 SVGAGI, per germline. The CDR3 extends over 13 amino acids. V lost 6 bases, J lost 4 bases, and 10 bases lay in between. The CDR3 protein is CASRPDRNQPQHF. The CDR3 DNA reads TGTGCCAGCAGACCCGACAGGAATCAGCCCCAGCATTTT.

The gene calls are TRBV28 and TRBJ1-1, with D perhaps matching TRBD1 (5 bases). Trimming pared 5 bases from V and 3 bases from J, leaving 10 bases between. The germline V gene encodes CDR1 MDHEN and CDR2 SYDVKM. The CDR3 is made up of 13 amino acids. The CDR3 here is CASSLRDYTEAFF. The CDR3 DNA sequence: TGTGCCAGCAGTCTTAGGGACTACACTGAAGCTTTCTTT.

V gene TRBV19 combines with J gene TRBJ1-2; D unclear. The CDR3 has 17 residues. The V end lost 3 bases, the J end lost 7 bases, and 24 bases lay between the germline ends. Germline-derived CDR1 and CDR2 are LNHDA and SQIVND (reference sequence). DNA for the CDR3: TGTGCCAGTAGTATTCAGAAACACCGATCTCTAGTCTTTGGCTACACCTTC. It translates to CASSIQKHRSLVFGYTF.

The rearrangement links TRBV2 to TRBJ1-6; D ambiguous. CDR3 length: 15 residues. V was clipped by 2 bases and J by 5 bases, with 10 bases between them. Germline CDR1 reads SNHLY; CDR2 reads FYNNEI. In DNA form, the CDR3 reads TGTGCCAGCAGTGAAACTCGGGGTGATAATTCACCCCTCCACTTT. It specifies CASSETRGDNSPLHF.

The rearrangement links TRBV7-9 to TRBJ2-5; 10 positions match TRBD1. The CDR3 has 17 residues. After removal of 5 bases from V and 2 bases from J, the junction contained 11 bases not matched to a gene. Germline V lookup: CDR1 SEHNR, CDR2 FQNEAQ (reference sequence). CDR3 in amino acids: CASSPEWGDRGQETQYF. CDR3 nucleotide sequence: TGTGCCAGCAGCCCTGAGTGGGGGGACAGGGGACAAGAGACCCAGTACTTC.

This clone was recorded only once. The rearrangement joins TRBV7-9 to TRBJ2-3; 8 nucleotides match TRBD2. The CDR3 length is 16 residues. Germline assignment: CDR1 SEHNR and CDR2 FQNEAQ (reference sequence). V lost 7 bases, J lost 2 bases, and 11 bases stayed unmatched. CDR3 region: CASTSGAGGITDTQYF. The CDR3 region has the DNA TGTGCCAGCACCTCCGGGGCGGGGGGTATCACAGATACGCAGTATTTT.

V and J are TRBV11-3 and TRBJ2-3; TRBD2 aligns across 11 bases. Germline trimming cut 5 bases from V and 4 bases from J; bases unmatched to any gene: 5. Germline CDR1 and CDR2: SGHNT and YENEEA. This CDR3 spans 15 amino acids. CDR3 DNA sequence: TGTGCCAGCAGCGGGCTAGCGGGGGGCCCAGATACGCAGTATTTT. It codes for CASSGLAGGPDTQYF. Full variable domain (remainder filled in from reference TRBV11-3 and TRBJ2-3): EAGVVQSPRYKIIEKKQPVAFWCNPISGHNTLYWYLQNLGQGPELLIRYENEEAVDDSQLPKDRFSAERLKGVDSTLKIQPAELGDSAVYLCASSGLAGGPDTQYFGPGTRLTVL.

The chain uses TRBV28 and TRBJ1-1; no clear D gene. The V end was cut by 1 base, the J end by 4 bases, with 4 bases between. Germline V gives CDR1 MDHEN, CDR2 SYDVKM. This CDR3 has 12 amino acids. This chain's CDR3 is CASSLYRTEAFF. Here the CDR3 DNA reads TGTGCCAGCAGTTTATATCGCACTGAAGCTTTCTTT.

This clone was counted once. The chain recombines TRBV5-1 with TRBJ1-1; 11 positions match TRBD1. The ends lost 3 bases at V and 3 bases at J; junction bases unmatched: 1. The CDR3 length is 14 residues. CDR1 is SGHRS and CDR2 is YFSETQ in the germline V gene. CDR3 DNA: TGCGCCAGCAGCTCGGGACAGGGGGACACTGAAGCTTTCTTT. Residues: CASSSGQGDTEAFF.

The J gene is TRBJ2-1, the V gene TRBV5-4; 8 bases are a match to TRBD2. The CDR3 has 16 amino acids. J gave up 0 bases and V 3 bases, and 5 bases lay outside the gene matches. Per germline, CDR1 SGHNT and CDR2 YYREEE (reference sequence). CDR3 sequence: CASSSGGASSYNEQFF. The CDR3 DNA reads TGTGCCAGCAGCTCGGGGGGGGCGAGCTCCTACAATGAGCAGTTCTTC.

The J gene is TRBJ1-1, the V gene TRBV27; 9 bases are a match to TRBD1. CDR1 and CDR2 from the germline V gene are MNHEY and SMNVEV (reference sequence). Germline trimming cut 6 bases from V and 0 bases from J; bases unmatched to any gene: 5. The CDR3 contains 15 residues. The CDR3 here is CASSPGQGMNTEAFF. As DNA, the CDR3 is TGTGCCAGCAGCCCCGGACAGGGGATGAACACTGAAGCTTTCTTT.

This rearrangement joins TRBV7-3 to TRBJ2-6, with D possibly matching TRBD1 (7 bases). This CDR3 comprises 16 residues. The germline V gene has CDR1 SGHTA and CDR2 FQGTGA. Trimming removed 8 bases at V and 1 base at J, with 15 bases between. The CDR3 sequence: CASLGQAGSGANVLTF. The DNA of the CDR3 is TGTGCCAGCTTAGGACAGGCGGGATCTGGGGCCAACGTCCTGACTTTC. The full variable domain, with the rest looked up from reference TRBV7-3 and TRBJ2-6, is GAGVSQTPSNKVTEKGKYVELRCDPISGHTALYWYRQSLGQGPEFLIYFQGTGAADDSGLPNDRFFAVRPEGSVSTLKIQRTERGDSAVYLCASLGQAGSGANVLTFGAGSRLTVL.

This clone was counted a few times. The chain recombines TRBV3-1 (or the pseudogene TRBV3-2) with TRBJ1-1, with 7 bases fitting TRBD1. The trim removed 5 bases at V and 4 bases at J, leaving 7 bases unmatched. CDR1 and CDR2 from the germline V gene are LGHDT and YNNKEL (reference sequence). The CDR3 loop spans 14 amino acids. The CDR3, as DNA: TGTGCCAGCAGCGAGCCCGGGACAGCCACTGAAGCTTTCTTT. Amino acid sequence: CASSEPGTATEAFF.

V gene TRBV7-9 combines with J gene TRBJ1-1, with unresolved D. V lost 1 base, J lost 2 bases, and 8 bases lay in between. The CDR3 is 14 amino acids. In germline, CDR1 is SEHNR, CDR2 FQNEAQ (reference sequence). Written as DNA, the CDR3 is TGTGCCAGCAGCTTAGTTCGCAGTAACACTGAAGCTTTCTTT. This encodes CASSLVRSNTEAFF.

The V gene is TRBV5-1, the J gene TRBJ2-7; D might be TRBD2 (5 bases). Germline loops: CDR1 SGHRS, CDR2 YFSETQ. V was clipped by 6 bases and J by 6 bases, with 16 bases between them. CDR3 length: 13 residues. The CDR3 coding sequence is TGCGCCAGCAACCAACCCCCCCGGGGCGAGCAGTACTTC. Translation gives CASNQPPRGEQYF.

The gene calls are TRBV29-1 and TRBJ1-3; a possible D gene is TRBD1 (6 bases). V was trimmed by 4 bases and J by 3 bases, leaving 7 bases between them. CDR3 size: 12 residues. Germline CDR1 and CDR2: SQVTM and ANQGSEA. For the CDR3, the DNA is TGCAGCGTTGGGGACATTGGAAACACCATATATTTT. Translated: CSVGDIGNTIYF.

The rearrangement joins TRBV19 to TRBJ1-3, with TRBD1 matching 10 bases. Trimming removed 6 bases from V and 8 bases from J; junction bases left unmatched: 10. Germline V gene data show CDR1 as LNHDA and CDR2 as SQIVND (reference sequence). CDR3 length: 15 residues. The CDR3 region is CASRQRTGGSDTIYF. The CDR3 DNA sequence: TGTGCCAGTAGGCAAAGGACAGGGGGATCGGACACCATATATTTT.

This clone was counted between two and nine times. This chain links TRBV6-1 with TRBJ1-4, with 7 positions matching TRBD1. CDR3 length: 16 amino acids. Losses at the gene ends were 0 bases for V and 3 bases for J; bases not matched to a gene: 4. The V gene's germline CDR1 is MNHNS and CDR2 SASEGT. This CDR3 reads CASSEATGSPNEKLFF. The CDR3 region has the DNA TGTGCCAGCAGTGAAGCGACAGGGTCGCCTAATGAAAAACTGTTTTTT.

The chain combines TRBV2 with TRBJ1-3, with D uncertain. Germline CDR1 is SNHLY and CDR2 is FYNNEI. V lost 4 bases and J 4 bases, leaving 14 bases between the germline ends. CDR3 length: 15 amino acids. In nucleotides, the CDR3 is TGTGCCAGCAGTGTAGCCCCACCCGAGGGAAACACCATATATTTT. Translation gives CASSVAPPEGNTIYF.

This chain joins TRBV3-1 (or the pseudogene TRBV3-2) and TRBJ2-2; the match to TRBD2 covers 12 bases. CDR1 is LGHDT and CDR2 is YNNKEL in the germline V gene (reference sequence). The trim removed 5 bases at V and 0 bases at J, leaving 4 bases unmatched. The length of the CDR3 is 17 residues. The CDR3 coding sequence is TGTGCCAGCAGCAAGACTAGCGGGGGAGCGAACACCGGGGAGCTGTTTTTT. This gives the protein CASSKTSGGANTGELFF.

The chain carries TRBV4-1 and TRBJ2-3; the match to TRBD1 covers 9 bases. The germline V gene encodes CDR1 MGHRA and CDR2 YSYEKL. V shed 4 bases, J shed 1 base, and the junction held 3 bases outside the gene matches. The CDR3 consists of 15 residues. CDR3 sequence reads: CASSLRDRGTDTQYF. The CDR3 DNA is TGCGCCAGCAGCCTACGGGACAGGGGCACAGATACGCAGTATTTT.